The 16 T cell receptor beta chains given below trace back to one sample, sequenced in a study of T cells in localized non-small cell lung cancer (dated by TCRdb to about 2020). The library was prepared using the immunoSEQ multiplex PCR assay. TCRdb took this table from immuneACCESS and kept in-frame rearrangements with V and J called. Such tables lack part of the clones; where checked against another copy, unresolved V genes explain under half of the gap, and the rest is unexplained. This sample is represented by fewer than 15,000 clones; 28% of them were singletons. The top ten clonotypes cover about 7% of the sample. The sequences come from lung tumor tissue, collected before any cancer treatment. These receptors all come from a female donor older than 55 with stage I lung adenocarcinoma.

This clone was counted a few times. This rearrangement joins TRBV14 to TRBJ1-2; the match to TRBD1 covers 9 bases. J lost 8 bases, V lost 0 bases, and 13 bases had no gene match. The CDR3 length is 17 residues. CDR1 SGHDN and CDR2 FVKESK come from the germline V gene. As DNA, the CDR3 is TGTGCCAGCAGCCAAGAAGGCTTTGGGACAGGGTCTCAAGGCTACACCTTC. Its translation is CASSQEGFGTGSQGYTF.

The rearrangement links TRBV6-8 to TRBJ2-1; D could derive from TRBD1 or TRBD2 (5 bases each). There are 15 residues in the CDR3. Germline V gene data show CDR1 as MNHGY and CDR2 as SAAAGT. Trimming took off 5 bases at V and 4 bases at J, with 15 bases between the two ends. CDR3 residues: CASSVERGRYNEQFF. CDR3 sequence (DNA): TGTGCCAGCAGTGTCGAACGGGGCCGGTACAATGAGCAGTTCTTC.

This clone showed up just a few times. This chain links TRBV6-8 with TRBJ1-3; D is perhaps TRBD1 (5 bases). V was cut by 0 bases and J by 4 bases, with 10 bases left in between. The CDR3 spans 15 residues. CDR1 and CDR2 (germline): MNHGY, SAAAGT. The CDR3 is CASSYSSGDGNTIYF. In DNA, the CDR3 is TGTGCCAGCAGTTACTCGAGCGGGGACGGAAACACCATATATTTT.

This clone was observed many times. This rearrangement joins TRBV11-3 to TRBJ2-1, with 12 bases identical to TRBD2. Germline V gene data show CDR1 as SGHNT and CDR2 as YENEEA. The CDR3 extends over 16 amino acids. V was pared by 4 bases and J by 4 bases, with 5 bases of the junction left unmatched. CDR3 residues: CASSSLTSGSYNEQFF. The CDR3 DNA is TGTGCCAGCAGCTCCCTGACTAGCGGGAGTTACAATGAGCAGTTCTTC.

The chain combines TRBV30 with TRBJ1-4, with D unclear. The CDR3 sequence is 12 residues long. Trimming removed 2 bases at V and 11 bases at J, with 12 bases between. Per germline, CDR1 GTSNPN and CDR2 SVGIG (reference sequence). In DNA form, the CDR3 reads TGTGCCTGGAGTTACTGGGATGGGAAACTGTTTTTT. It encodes CAWSYWDGKLFF.

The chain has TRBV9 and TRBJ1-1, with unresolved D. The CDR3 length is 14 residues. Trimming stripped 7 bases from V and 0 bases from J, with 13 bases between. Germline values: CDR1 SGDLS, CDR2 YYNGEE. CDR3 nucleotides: TGTGCCAGCCGGACTGGGCGGTTGAACACTGAAGCTTTCTTT. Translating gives CASRTGRLNTEAFF. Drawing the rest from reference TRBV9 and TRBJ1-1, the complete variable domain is DSGVTQTPKHLITATGQRVTLRCSPRSGDLSVYWYQQSLDQGLQFLIQYYNGEERAKGNILERFSAQQFPDLHSELNLSSLELGDSALYFCASRTGRLNTEAFFGQGTRLTVV.

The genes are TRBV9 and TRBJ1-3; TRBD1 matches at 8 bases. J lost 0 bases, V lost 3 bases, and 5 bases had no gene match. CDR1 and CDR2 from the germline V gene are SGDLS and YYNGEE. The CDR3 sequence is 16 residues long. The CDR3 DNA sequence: TGTGCCAGCAGCGGGAGGGGGACAGGCTCTGGAAACACCATATATTTT. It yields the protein CASSGRGTGSGNTIYF.

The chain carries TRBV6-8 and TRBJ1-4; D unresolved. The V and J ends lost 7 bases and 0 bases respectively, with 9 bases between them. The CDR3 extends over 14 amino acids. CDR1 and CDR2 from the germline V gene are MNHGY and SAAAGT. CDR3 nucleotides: TGTGCCAGCACCACTTGGGCAACTAATGAAAAACTGTTTTTT. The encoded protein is CASTTWATNEKLFF.

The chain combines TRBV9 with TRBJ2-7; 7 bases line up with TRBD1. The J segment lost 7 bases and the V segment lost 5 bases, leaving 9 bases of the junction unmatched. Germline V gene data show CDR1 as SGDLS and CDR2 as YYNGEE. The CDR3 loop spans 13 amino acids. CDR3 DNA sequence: TGTGCCAGCAGTGCACAGGGGCCAGGGGAGCAGTACTTC. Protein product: CASSAQGPGEQYF.

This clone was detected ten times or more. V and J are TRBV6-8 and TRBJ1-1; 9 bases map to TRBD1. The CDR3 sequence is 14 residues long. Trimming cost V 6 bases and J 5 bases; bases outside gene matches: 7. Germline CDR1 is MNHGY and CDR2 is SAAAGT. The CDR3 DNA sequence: TGTGCCAGCAGCCAAACAGGGGGCCAGACTGAAGCTTTCTTT. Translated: CASSQTGGQTEAFF.

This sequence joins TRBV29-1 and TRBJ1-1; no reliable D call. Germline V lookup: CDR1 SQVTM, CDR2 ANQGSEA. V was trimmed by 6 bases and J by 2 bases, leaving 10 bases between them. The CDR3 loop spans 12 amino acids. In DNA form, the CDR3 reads TGCAGCGTGACCAGGAGTAACACTGAAGCTTTCTTT. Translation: CSVTRSNTEAFF.

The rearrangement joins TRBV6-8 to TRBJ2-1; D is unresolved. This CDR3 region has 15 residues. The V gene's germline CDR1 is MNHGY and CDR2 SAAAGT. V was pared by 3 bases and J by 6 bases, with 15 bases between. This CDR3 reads CASSYSFGLPNEQFF. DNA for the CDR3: TGTGCCAGCAGTTATTCATTCGGGCTGCCCAATGAGCAGTTCTTC.

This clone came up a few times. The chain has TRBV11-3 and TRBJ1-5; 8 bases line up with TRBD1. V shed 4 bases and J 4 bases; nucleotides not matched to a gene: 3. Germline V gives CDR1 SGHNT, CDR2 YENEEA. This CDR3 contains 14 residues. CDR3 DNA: TGTGCCAGCAGCTCCCAGGGGGCAAATCAGCCCCAGCATTTT. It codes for CASSSQGANQPQHF.

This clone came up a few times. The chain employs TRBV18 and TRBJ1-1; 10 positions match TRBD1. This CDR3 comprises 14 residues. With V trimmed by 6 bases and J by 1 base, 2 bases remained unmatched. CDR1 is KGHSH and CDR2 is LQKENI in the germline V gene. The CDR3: CASSRDRGNTEAFF. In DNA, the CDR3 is TGTGCCAGCTCGCGGGACAGGGGGAACACTGAAGCTTTCTTT.

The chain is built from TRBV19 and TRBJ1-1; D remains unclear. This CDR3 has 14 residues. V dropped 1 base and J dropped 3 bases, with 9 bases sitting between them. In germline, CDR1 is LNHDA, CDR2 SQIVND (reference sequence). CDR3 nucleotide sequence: TGTGCCAGTAGTATAGGAGTTTGGGACACTGAAGCTTTCTTT. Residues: CASSIGVWDTEAFF. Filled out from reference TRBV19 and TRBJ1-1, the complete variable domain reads DGGITQSPKYLFRKEGQNVTLSCEQNLNHDAMYWYRQDPGQGLRLIYYSQIVNDFQKGDIAEGYSVSREKKESFPLTVTSAQKNPTAFYLCASSIGVWDTEAFFGQGTRLTVV.

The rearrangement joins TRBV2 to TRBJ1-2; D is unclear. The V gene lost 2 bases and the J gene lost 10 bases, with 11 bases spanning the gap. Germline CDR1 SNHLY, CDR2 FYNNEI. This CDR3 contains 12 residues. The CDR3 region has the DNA TGTGCCAGCAGTGAACCTCCCCTATCCTACACCTTC. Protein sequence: CASSEPPLSYTF. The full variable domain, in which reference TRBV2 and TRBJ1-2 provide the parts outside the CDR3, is EPEVTQTPSHQVTQMGQEVILRCVPISNHLYFYWYRQILGQKVEFLVSFYNNEISEKSEIFDDQFSVERPDGSNFTLKIRSTKLEDSAMYFCASSEPPLSYTFGSGTRLTVV.